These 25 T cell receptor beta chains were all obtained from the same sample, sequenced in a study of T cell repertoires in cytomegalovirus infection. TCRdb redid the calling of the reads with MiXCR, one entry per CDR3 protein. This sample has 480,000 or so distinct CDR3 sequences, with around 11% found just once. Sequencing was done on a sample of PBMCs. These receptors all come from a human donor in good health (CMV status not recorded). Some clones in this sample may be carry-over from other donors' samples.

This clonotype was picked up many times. The CDR3 spells CSARAPFAGGNTGELFF. The CDR3 DNA is TGCAGTGCTAGAGCCCCGTTTGCGGGGGGAAACACCGGGGAGCTGTTTTTT. This rearrangement joins TRBV20-1 to TRBJ2-2, with 8 nucleotides matching TRBD2. CDR1 DFQATT and CDR2 SNEGSKA come from the germline V gene (reference sequence). V dropped 1 base and J dropped 2; count of bases not matched to a gene: 9. This CDR3 has 17 amino acids.

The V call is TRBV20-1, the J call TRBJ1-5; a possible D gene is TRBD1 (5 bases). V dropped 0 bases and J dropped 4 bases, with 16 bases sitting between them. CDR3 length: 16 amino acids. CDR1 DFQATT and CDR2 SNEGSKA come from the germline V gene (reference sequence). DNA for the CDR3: TGCAGTGCTAGAGATTTCAGGCAGGGAAGTAATCAGCCCCAGCATTTT. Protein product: CSARDFRQGSNQPQHF.

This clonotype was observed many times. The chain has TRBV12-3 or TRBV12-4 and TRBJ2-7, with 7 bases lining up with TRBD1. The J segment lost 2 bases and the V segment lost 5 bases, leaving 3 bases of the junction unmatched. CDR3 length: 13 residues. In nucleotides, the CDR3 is TGTGCCAGCAGTCGGACAGGCACCTACGAGCAGTACTTC. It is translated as CASSRTGTYEQYF.

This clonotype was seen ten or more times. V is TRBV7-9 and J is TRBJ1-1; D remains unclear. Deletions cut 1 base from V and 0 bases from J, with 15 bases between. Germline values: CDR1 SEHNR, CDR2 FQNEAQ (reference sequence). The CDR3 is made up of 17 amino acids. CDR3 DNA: TGTGCCAGCAGCTTAGTAGGTAAGGGAAGTCTGAACACTGAAGCTTTCTTT. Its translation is CASSLVGKGSLNTEAFF.

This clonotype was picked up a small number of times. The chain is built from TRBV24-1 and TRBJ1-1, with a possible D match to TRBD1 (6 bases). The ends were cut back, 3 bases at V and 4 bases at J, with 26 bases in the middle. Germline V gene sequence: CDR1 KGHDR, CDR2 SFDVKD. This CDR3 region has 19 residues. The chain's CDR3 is CATSDPDRGGRDECTEAFF. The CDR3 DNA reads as TGTGCCACCAGTGATCCGGACCGTGGGGGGCGTGATGAATGCACTGAAGCTTTCTTT.

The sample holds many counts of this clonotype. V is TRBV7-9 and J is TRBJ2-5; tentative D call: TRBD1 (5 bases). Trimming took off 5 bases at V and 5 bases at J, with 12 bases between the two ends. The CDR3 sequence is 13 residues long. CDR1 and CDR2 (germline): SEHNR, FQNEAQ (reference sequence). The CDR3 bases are TGTGCCAGCAGCGTAGTGCAGGGCGAGACCCAGTACTTC. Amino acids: CASSVVQGETQYF.

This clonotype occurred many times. DNA for the CDR3: TGCAGTGCTCCGGCGGGGCCGTACAATGAGCAGTTCTTC. As protein: CSAPAGPYNEQFF. The V call is TRBV20-1, the J call TRBJ2-1; D is perhaps TRBD2 (6 bases). CDR1 is DFQATT, CDR2 SNEGSKA, per germline (reference sequence). V shed 5 bases and J shed 4 bases, with 12 bases lying between them. CDR3 length: 13 residues.

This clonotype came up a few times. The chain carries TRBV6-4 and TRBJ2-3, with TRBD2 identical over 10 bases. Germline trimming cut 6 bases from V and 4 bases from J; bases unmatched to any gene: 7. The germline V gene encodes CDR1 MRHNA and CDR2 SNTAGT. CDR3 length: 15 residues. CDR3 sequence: CASRASGSVADTQYF. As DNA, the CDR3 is TGTGCCAGCAGAGCTAGCGGGAGTGTCGCAGATACGCAGTATTTT.

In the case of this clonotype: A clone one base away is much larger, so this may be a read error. The CDR3 loop reads CASSSGGEGRGYTF. In DNA form, the CDR3 reads TGTGCCAGCAGCTCAGGGGGGGAAGGGCGGGGCTACACCTTC. The chain has TRBV11-2 and TRBJ1-2, with 7 bases aligning to TRBD1. The CDR3 contains 14 residues. The germline gives CDR1 SGHAT, CDR2 FQNNGV. Germline trimming cut 4 bases from V and 8 bases from J; bases unmatched to any gene: 10.

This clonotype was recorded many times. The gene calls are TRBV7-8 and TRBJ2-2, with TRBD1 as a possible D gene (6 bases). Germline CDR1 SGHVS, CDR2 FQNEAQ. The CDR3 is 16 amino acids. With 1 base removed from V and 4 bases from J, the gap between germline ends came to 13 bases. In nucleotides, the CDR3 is TGTGCCAGCAGCTTAGACCTACAGGGAAGCACCGGGGAGCTGTTTTTT. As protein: CASSLDLQGSTGELFF.

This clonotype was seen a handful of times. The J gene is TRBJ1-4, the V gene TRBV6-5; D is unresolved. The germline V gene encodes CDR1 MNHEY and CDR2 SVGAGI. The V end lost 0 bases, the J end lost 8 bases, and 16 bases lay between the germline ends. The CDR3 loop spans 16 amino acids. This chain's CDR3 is CASSYSRRWGNEKLFF. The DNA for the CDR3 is TGTGCCAGCAGTTACTCCCGCCGATGGGGAAACGAAAAACTGTTTTTT.

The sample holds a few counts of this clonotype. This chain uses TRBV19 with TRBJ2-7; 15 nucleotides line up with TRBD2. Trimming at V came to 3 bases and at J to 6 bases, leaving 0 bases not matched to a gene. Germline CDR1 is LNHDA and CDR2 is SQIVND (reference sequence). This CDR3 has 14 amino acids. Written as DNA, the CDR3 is TGTGCCAGTAGTATGGGACTAGCGGGAGGCGAGCAGTACTTC. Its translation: CASSMGLAGGEQYF. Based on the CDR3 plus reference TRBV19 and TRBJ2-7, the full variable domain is DGGITQSPKYLFRKEGQNVTLSCEQNLNHDAMYWYRQDPGQGLRLIYYSQIVNDFQKGDIAEGYSVSREKKESFPLTVTSAQKNPTAFYLCASSMGLAGGEQYFGPGTRLTVT.

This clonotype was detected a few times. As DNA, the CDR3 is TGCAGTGTTAGGGGTACCTACGAGCAGTACTTC. Residues: CSVRGTYEQYF. V gene TRBV20-1 combines with J gene TRBJ2-7, with D maybe TRBD1 (5 bases). CDR1 and CDR2 (germline): DFQATT, SNEGSKA (reference sequence). The CDR3 covers 11 residues. V was shortened by 7 bases and J by 2 bases, with 9 bases between the two germline ends.

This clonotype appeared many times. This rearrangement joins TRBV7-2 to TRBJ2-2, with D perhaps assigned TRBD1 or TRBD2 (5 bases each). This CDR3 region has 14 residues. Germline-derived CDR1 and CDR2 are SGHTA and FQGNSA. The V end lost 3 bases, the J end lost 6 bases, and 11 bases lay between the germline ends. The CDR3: CASSLFGDAGELFF. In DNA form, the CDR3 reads TGTGCCAGCAGCTTGTTTGGGGACGCCGGGGAGCTGTTTTTT.

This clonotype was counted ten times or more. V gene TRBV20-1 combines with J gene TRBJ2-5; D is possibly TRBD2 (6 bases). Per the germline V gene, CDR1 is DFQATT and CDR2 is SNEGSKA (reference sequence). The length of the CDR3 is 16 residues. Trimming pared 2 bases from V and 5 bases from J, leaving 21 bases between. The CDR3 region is CSARYSLQVRGETQYF. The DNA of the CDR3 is TGCAGTGCTAGATATTCCCTGCAGGTTCGGGGGGAGACCCAGTACTTC.

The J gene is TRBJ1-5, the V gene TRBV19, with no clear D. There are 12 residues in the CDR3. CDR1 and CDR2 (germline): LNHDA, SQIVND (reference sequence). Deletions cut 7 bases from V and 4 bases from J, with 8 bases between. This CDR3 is CASTGPNQPQHF. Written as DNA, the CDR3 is TGTGCCAGTACAGGACCTAATCAGCCCCAGCATTTT.

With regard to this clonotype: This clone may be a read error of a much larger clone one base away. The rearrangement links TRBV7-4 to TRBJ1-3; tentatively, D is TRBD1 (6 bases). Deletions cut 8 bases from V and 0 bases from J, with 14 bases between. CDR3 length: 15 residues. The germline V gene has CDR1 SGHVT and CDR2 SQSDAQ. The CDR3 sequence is CASGRQESSGNTIYF. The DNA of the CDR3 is TGTGCCAGCGGAAGACAGGAGAGCTCTGGAAACACCATATATTTT.

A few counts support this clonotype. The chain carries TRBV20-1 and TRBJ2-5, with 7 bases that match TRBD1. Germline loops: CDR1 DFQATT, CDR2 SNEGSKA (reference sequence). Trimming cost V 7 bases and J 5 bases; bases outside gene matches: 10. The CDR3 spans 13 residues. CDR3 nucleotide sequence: TGCAGTGAAGGGAAGGGGGCCGGGGAGACCCAGTACTTC. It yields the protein CSEGKGAGETQYF.

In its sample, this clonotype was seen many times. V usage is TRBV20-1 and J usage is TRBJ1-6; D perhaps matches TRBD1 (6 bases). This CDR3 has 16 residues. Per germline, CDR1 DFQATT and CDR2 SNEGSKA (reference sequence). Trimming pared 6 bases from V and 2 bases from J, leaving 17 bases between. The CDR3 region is CSASGSTGPYNSPLHF. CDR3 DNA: TGCAGTGCGTCTGGGTCGACAGGCCCCTATAATTCACCCCTCCACTTT.

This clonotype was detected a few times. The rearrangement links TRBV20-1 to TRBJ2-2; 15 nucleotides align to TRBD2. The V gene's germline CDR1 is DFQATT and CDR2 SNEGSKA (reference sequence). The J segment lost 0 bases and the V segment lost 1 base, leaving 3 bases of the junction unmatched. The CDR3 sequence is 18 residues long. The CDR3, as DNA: TGCAGTGCTAGAGGGACTAGCGGGAGGGATCCGAACACCGGGGAGCTGTTTTTT. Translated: CSARGTSGRDPNTGELFF.

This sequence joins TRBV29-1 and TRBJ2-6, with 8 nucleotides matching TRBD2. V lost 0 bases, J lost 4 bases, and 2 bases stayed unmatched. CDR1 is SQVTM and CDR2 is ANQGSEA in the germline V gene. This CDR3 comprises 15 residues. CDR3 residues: CSVEERGAGANVLTF. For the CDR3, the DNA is TGCAGCGTTGAAGAGCGGGGGGCCGGGGCCAACGTCCTGACTTTC.

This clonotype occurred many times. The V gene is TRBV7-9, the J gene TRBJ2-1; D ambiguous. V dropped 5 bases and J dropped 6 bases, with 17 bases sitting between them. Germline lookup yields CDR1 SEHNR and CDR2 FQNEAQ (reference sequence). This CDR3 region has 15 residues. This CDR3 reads CASSPKFRVSNEQFF. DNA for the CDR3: TGTGCCAGCAGCCCAAAATTTAGGGTCTCCAATGAGCAGTTCTTC.

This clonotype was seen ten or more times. The CDR3: CSARDRLAGGPGETQYF. The DNA of the CDR3 is TGCAGTGCTAGAGATAGGCTAGCGGGAGGGCCTGGAGAGACCCAGTACTTC. The rearrangement joins TRBV20-1 to TRBJ2-5; 12 nucleotides match TRBD2. CDR1 is DFQATT, CDR2 SNEGSKA, per germline (reference sequence). The CDR3 covers 17 residues. V lost 0 bases and J lost 4; bases outside the gene matches: 9.

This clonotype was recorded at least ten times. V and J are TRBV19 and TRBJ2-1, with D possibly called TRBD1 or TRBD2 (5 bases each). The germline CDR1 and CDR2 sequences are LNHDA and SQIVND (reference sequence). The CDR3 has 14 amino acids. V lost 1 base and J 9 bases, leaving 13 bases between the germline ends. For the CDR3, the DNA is TGTGCCAGTAGTATAGTGGGGGAGTCACGTGAGCAGTTCTTC. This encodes CASSIVGESREQFF.

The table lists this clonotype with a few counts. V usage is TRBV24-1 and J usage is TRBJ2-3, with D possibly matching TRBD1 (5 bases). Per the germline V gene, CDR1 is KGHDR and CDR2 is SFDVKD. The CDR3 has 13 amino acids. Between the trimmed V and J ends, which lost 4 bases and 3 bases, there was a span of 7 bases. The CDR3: CATSERGTDTQYF. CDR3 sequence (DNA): TGTGCCACCAGTGAAAGGGGTACAGATACGCAGTATTTT.